This T cell receptor (beta chain) came from a study of blood T cells in healthy people across ages. Overall study: Template switching caught about one barcoded beta molecule for each two T cells.

In its sample, this clonotype was seen a few times. Germline lookup yields CDR1 SGHRS and CDR2 YFSETQ. This CDR3 has 14 amino acids. The V end lost 1 base, the J end lost 5 bases, and 12 bases lay between the germline ends. The authors ran a second PCR of about 7 to 11 cycles using a sample-barcoded 5' primer and a J-beta primer mix. TCRdb re-derived calls from the 5' RACE reads in MiXCR, one entry per CDR3 protein. The sample has about 1.6 million distinct CDR3 sequences; roughly a third are singletons. Input material: blood. This clonotype was sampled from a woman aged 25 to 45 in good health. The chain joins TRBV5-1 to TRBJ1-1; D not certain. CDR3 protein: CASSLLAERTEAFF. The CDR3 coding sequence is TGCGCCAGCAGCTTGCTTGCGGAGCGAACTGAAGCTTTCTTT.